Reported below is one T cell receptor beta chain. The antigen is unknown. The time point is: pretreatment peripheral blood. Sample contribution per patient ranged from 1 to 8, covering pretreatment and on-treatment. This sample was included in a study of PD-L1 blockade in urothelial cancer. Study at large: Samples of blood were analyzed 3 weeks (second dose) and 6 weeks after treatment start. Blood samples contained a median 141,255 T cells. Notes on the study in general: Improved survival was predicted by pretreatment blood TCR clonality below the median.

Germline V lookup: CDR1 MDHEN, CDR2 SYDVKM. The V and J ends lost 2 bases and 0 bases respectively, with 5 bases between them. The CDR3 sequence is 15 residues long. TCRdb keeps only in-frame clones here, not all; method: immunoSEQ multiplex PCR. The sample lists about 47,000 clones; 80% were seen once. This specimen was PBMCs, taken around atezolizumab (anti-PD-L1) treatment. V is TRBV28 and J is TRBJ1-6; unclear D gene. The receptor comes from a man in his sixties with urothelial cancer. Here the CDR3 reads CASSLGSSYNSPLHF. CDR3 bases: TGTGCCAGCAGTTTAGGCAGCTCCTATAATTCACCCCTCCACTTT.